Below are 20 T cell receptor beta chains sequenced from a single sample in a study of shared clonotypes between healthy human individuals. TCRdb's copy holds only in-frame clones and misses some; the assay was immunoSEQ multiplex PCR. The sample comprises about 2 million clones, less than 95% of which are singletons, and about 1.1% rests with the top ten. Naive CD8 cells comprised CD45RO-negative, CCR7-positively selected cells, excluding terminally differentiated effector memory CD45RA+ cells. The sample was naive CD8+ T cells sorted from blood. The source of these receptors is a young man in good health.

The rearrangement uses TRBV30 and TRBJ1-2; no clear D. The CDR3 contains 12 residues. CDR1 GTSNPN and CDR2 SVGIG come from the germline V gene (reference sequence). Trimming stripped 7 bases from V and 5 bases from J, with 14 bases between. The CDR3 here is CAYGSGDYGYTF. CDR3 DNA sequence: TGTGCCTATGGCAGCGGCGATTATGGCTACACCTTC. The variable domain in full, completed from reference TRBV30 and TRBJ1-2, reads SQTIHQWPATLVQPVGSPLSLECTVEGTSNPNLYWYRQAAGRGLQLLFYSVGIGQISSEVPQNLSASRPQDRQFILSSKKLLLSDSGFYLCAYGSGDYGYTFGSGTRLTVV.

This clone occurred once. V is TRBV11-2 and J is TRBJ2-1; 7 positions match TRBD1. J lost 9 bases, V lost 4 bases, and 12 bases had no gene match. CDR1 is SGHAT, CDR2 FQNNGV, per germline. This CDR3 has 15 amino acids. For the CDR3, the DNA is TGTGCCAGCAGCTCCAGACAGGGTCCAGGCACTGAGCAGTTCTTC. The encoded protein is CASSSRQGPGTEQFF.

The J gene is TRBJ2-1, the V gene TRBV12-1; the D call TRBD2 from the table was never checked on the DNA. TRBV12-1 is a recognized pseudogene. The CDR3 has 14 residues. For the CDR3, the DNA is TGTGCCAGCAGCCCCCGGAGGTCCTACAATGAGCAGTTCTTC. Its protein product is CASSPRRSYNEQFF.

In nucleotides, the CDR3 is TGTGCCAGCAGTTTGCTTGGAAAGGGCGAGCAGTTCTTC. Translated, it gives CASSLLGKGEQFF. The V gene is TRBV27, the J gene TRBJ2-1; no firm D call. V lost 3 bases and J lost 10, with 13 bases in between. Germline V gene data show CDR1 as MNHEY and CDR2 as SMNVEV (reference sequence). The CDR3 is made up of 13 amino acids.

The rearrangement links TRBV27 to TRBJ2-1; D is perhaps TRBD2 (6 bases). V lost 7 bases to trimming and J lost 10 bases, with 17 bases between them. CDR3 length equals 13 residues. Looked up from germline, CDR1 is MNHEY and CDR2 is SMNVEV (reference sequence). CDR3 in amino acids: CASKSEGRGEQFF. DNA for the CDR3: TGTGCCAGCAAATCGGAGGGACGGGGGGAGCAGTTCTTC.

J is TRBJ2-3 and V is TRBV2; the D is unclear. CDR1 SNHLY and CDR2 FYNNEI come from the germline V gene. V lost 4 bases and J 4 bases, leaving 12 bases between the germline ends. The CDR3 is 14 amino acids. In DNA form, the CDR3 reads TGTGCCAGCAGTGCATACCTATACTCAGATACGCAGTATTTT. It yields the protein CASSAYLYSDTQYF.

The V and J genes are TRBV7-9 and TRBJ2-7, with no clear D. The CDR3 length is 13 residues. Germline V gives CDR1 SEHNR, CDR2 FQNEAQ (reference sequence). V lost 6 bases, J lost 0 bases, and 9 bases lay in between. CDR3 nucleotides: TGTGCCAGCAGTGGTGAGAGCTCCTACGAGCAGTACTTC. Amino acids: CASSGESSYEQYF.

The rearrangement uses TRBV27 and TRBJ2-3; D unresolved. CDR1 is MNHEY, CDR2 SMNVEV, per germline (reference sequence). The length of the CDR3 is 16 residues. V lost 4 bases and J lost 3, with 17 bases in between. CDR3 sequence reads: CASSSVEMVGTDTQYF. DNA of the CDR3: TGTGCCAGCAGTTCTGTAGAGATGGTCGGGACAGATACGCAGTATTTT.

On this clone: The same CDR3 arises from other DNA sequences in this sample as well. V gene TRBV5-4 combines with J gene TRBJ1-5; D may be TRBD1 (6 bases). V dropped 1 base and J dropped 4 bases, with 9 bases sitting between them. The V gene's germline CDR1 is SGHNT and CDR2 YYREEE (reference sequence). CDR3 length: 14 amino acids. The CDR3 DNA sequence: TGTGCCAGCAGCTTGCAGGGGAGTAATCAGCCCCAGCATTTT. Amino acid sequence: CASSLQGSNQPQHF.

The V gene is TRBV27, the J gene TRBJ2-7, with D perhaps TRBD1 or TRBD2 (5 bases each). CDR1 and CDR2 (germline): MNHEY, SMNVEV (reference sequence). V lost 6 bases, J lost 2 bases, and 14 bases lay in between. The CDR3 spans 14 residues. DNA for the CDR3: TGTGCCAGCAGCCTGGGGGTCGGGCCCTACGAGCAGTACTTC. Its protein product is CASSLGVGPYEQYF.

The V and J genes are TRBV10-3 and TRBJ1-6; D ambiguous. V lost 3 bases and J 3 bases, leaving 9 bases between the germline ends. The CDR3 length is 15 residues. Germline assignment: CDR1 ENHRY and CDR2 SYGVKD. This CDR3 is CAISENSDYNSPLHF. In DNA form, the CDR3 reads TGTGCCATCAGTGAAAACAGCGACTATAATTCACCCCTCCACTTT.

The J gene is TRBJ2-7, the V gene TRBV27; D perhaps matches TRBD2 (6 bases). V lost 3 bases and J 3 bases, leaving 18 bases between the germline ends. CDR3 length: 16 amino acids. Germline CDR1 and CDR2: MNHEY and SMNVEV (reference sequence). The CDR3 nucleotides read TGTGCCAGCAGTTTTTCTTCGGGGGAGGCCATCTACGAGCAGTACTTC. This sequence encodes CASSFSSGEAIYEQYF.

In regard to this clone: Within the sample, other DNA sequences also encode this same CDR3. The genes are TRBV5-1 and TRBJ2-7; possibly TRBD1 for D (5 bases). This CDR3 has 13 amino acids. Looked up from germline, CDR1 is SGHRS and CDR2 is YFSETQ. Trimming took off 0 bases at V and 4 bases at J, with 8 bases between the two ends. CDR3 bases: TGCGCCAGCAGCTTGGCCGCAGGGTACGAGCAGTACTTC. This codes for CASSLAAGYEQYF.

This chain uses TRBV4-2 with TRBJ2-3; 9 bases align to TRBD2. This CDR3 spans 19 amino acids. V lost 0 bases, J lost 3 bases, and 13 bases stayed unmatched. CDR1 and CDR2 from the germline V gene are LGHNA and YNFKEQ. The CDR3 sequence is CASSQDVAGAVTVTDTQYF. Here the CDR3 DNA reads TGTGCCAGCAGCCAAGATGTAGCGGGAGCCGTAACGGTAACAGATACGCAGTATTTT.

This chain links TRBV25-1 with TRBJ1-5, with 7 bases lining up with TRBD1. V gave up 3 bases and J gave up 7 bases; unmatched junction bases: 9. The length of the CDR3 is 15 residues. Germline V gives CDR1 MGHDK, CDR2 SYGVNS. CDR3 sequence: CASSEGGAGGQPQHF. For the CDR3, the DNA is TGTGCCAGCAGTGAGGGGGGGGCAGGGGGGCAGCCCCAGCATTTT.

The genes are TRBV7-9 and TRBJ2-5; a weak D match, TRBD2 (7 bases). The V gene lost 1 base and the J gene lost 4 bases, with 19 bases spanning the gap. Germline CDR1 is SEHNR and CDR2 is FQNEAQ (reference sequence). This CDR3 contains 17 residues. The CDR3 reads CASSLEGGRGPLETQYF. CDR3 coding DNA: TGTGCCAGCAGCTTAGAGGGGGGGCGCGGACCTCTAGAGACCCAGTACTTC.

The gene calls are TRBV7-2 and TRBJ2-1; perhaps D is TRBD1 or TRBD2 (6 bases each). The CDR3 has 15 amino acids. Trimming cost V 3 bases and J 2 bases, with 11 bases left between them. Germline loops: CDR1 SGHTA, CDR2 FQGNSA. The CDR3 DNA is TGTGCCAGCAGCTTTCGGGGGCCCCCCTACAATGAGCAGTTCTTC. Translating it yields CASSFRGPPYNEQFF.

The rearrangement uses TRBV5-6 and TRBJ2-1, with TRBD1 as a possible D gene (5 bases). V dropped 1 base and J dropped 6 bases, with 11 bases sitting between them. The V gene's germline CDR1 is SGHDT and CDR2 YYEEEE. The CDR3 is 14 amino acids. The CDR3 reads CASSLSTGVNEQFF. As DNA, the CDR3 is TGTGCCAGCAGCTTGTCCACAGGAGTCAATGAGCAGTTCTTC.

The CDR3 here is CASSSSSGGYNEQFF. In nucleotides, the CDR3 is TGTGCCAGCAGTTCGAGTAGCGGGGGTTACAATGAGCAGTTCTTC. The rearrangement joins TRBV27 to TRBJ2-1; TRBD2 aligns across 9 bases. J gave up 4 bases and V 4 bases, and 5 bases lay outside the gene matches. This CDR3 is 15 amino acids long. The germline gives CDR1 MNHEY, CDR2 SMNVEV (reference sequence).

This chain joins TRBV6-5 and TRBJ1-2, with 8 bases identical to TRBD1. CDR3 length: 14 amino acids. CDR1 is MNHEY, CDR2 SVGAGI, per germline. Trimming removed 2 bases from V and 9 bases from J; junction bases left unmatched: 8. In nucleotides, the CDR3 is TGTGCCAGCAGTTACCCGGGACAGGCGCTGAGCTACACCTTC. Translating gives CASSYPGQALSYTF.